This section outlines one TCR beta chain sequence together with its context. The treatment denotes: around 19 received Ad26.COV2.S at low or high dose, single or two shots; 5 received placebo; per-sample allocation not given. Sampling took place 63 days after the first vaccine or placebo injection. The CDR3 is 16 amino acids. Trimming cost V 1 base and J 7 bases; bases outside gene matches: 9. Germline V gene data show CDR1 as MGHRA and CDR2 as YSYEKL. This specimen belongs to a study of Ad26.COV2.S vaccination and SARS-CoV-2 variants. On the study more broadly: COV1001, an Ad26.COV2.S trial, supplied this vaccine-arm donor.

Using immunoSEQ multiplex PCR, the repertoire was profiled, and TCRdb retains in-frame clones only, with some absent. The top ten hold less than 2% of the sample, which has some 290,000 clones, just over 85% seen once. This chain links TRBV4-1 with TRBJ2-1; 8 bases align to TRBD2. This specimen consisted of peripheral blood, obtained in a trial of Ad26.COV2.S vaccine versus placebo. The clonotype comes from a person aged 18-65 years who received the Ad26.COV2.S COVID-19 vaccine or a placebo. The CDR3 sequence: CASSQAGAGGRNEQFF. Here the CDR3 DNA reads TGCGCCAGCAGCCAAGCCGGGGCGGGGGGTAGGAATGAGCAGTTCTTC.